These 18 T cell receptor beta chains share one sample of origin, sequenced in a study of blood T cell repertoires in COVID-19. Data came from immunoSEQ multiplex PCR; TCRdb stores just in-frame clones and leaves some out. This table has fewer than 400,000 clones, about 86% appearing once. The sequencing sample was made of peripheral blood. The receptors were gathered from a man aged 25 to 45 with active or convalescent COVID-19.

Only one count was recorded for this clone. The chain has TRBV5-6 and TRBJ2-7; D possibly corresponds to TRBD1 (6 bases). CDR3 length equals 16 residues. The V and J ends lost 1 base and 4 bases respectively, with 18 bases between them. The germline CDR1 and CDR2 sequences are SGHDT and YYEEEE. The CDR3 is CASSLQQGYRGYEQYF. For the CDR3, the DNA is TGTGCCAGCAGCTTGCAACAGGGCTACCGGGGATACGAGCAGTACTTC.

In its sample, this clone was seen a few times. The chain uses TRBV7-9 and TRBJ1-1, with D unresolved. The V end lost 4 bases, the J end lost 1 base, and 10 bases lay between the germline ends. The CDR3 totals 14 residues. Per germline, CDR1 SEHNR and CDR2 FQNEAQ (reference sequence). The CDR3 is CASSSRLSNTEAFF. DNA for the CDR3: TGTGCCAGCAGCTCTAGACTTTCGAACACTGAAGCTTTCTTT.

V and J are TRBV7-9 and TRBJ2-5; 11 bases map to TRBD2. The CDR3 is made up of 16 amino acids. V lost 3 bases, J lost 2 bases, and 5 bases stayed unmatched. The germline V gene has CDR1 SEHNR and CDR2 FQNEAQ (reference sequence). Here the CDR3 DNA reads TGTGCCAGCAGCTTGGGACTAGCGGAGCGACAAGAGACCCAGTACTTC. It codes for CASSLGLAERQETQYF.

The chain uses TRBV28 and TRBJ2-1; 10 bases fit TRBD2. There are 14 residues in the CDR3. Germline loops: CDR1 MDHEN, CDR2 SYDVKM. V lost 5 bases to trimming and J lost 7 bases; unmatched junction nucleotides: 5. CDR3: CASSPLAGRNEQFF. The CDR3 nucleotides read TGTGCCAGCAGTCCACTAGCGGGGCGGAATGAGCAGTTCTTC.

The chain carries TRBV24-1 and TRBJ2-1; 9 nucleotides line up with TRBD2. V dropped 3 bases and J dropped 15; count of bases not matched to a gene: 8. Germline CDR1 reads KGHDR; CDR2 reads SFDVKD. The CDR3 spans 13 residues. CDR3 residues: CATSDRASGEGFF. The CDR3 coding sequence is TGTGCCACCAGTGATAGGGCTAGCGGGGAGGGGTTCTTC.

The gene calls are TRBV7-2 and TRBJ2-3; 11 bases agree with TRBD1. The V segment lost 5 bases and the J segment 4 bases; nucleotides outside the gene matches: 8. In germline, CDR1 is SGHTA, CDR2 FQGNSA. The CDR3 consists of 16 residues. The CDR3 DNA reads TGTGCCAGCAGCCCCCGGACAGGGGGCGCCTCAGATACGCAGTATTTT. This sequence encodes CASSPRTGGASDTQYF. Variable domain in full (rest from reference TRBV7-2 and TRBJ2-3): GAGVSQSPSNKVTEKGKDVELRCDPISGHTALYWYRQSLGQGLEFLIYFQGNSAPDKSGLPSDRFSAERTGGSVSTLTIQRTQQEDSAVYLCASSPRTGGASDTQYFGPGTRLTVL.

The V and J genes are TRBV6-5 and TRBJ2-7, with TRBD2 identical over 7 bases. V shed 6 bases, J shed 4 bases, and the junction held 12 bases outside the gene matches. The V gene's germline CDR1 is MNHEY and CDR2 SVGAGI. This CDR3 has 15 residues. CDR3 loop: CASRRGGALRYEQYF. The CDR3 DNA follows: TGTGCCAGCAGACGGGGAGGGGCGCTACGGTACGAGCAGTACTTC.

The chain carries TRBV29-1 and TRBJ2-5; tentative D call: TRBD2 (7 bases). Trimming stripped 8 bases from V and 4 bases from J, with 20 bases between. The CDR3 covers 14 residues. Germline CDR1 and CDR2: SQVTM and ANQGSEA. For the CDR3, the DNA is TGCAGCTCCCGCGAGGGGGGGGAAGGAGAGACCCAGTACTTC. This translates into CSSREGGEGETQYF.

The rearrangement links TRBV3-1 (or the pseudogene TRBV3-2) to TRBJ2-7; 11 bases match TRBD2. This CDR3 is 16 amino acids long. The V gene end was trimmed by 3 bases and the J gene end by 4 bases; junction bases not matched to a gene: 8. CDR1 LGHDT and CDR2 YNNKEL come from the germline V gene (reference sequence). The CDR3 bases are TGTGCCAGCAGCCAGATGACTAGCGGGGCTTCGTACGAGCAGTACTTC. It specifies CASSQMTSGASYEQYF.

The rearrangement joins TRBV30 to TRBJ2-1; 8 bases align to TRBD2. Per the germline V gene, CDR1 is GTSNPN and CDR2 is SVGIG (reference sequence). The CDR3 extends over 15 amino acids. V was pared by 1 base and J by 8 bases, with 10 bases of the junction left unmatched. CDR3 DNA: TGTGCCTGGAGTGATGATCCGGGAGGGGTGGATGAGCAGTTCTTC. Protein: CAWSDDPGGVDEQFF.

This chain connects TRBV7-8 to TRBJ1-1; the D gene is possibly TRBD1 (5 bases). V shed 5 bases and J shed 1 base, with 14 bases lying between them. The germline V gene encodes CDR1 SGHVS and CDR2 FQNEAQ. This CDR3 comprises 15 residues. This chain's CDR3 is CASSQGFLANTEAFF. CDR3 DNA sequence: TGTGCCAGCAGCCAGGGATTTCTAGCGAACACTGAAGCTTTCTTT.

The chain has TRBV11-2 and TRBJ2-1, with 8 bases that match TRBD2. The CDR3 covers 15 residues. CDR1 is SGHAT and CDR2 is FQNNGV in the germline V gene. V shed 1 base and J 8 bases; nucleotides not matched to a gene: 7. The CDR3 region is CASSLAGGSFDEQFF. CDR3 DNA sequence: TGTGCCAGCAGCTTAGCGGGAGGGAGTTTTGATGAGCAGTTCTTC.

The genes are TRBV9 and TRBJ2-1; D might be TRBD1 (9 bases). Germline V CDR1 and CDR2: SGDLS, YYNGEE. With 4 bases removed from V and 8 bases from J, the gap between germline ends came to 16 bases. The CDR3 covers 14 residues. The CDR3 bases are TGTGCCAGCAGCTATAGCGGGGACAGGGATGAGCAGTTCTTC. The encoded protein is CASSYSGDRDEQFF.

V and J are TRBV19 and TRBJ1-1; perhaps TRBD1 as D (6 bases). Looked up from germline, CDR1 is LNHDA and CDR2 is SQIVND (reference sequence). V lost 4 bases, J lost 1 base, and 13 bases lay in between. The CDR3 runs to 15 residues. The CDR3 loop reads CASSTQPDRNTEAFF. The CDR3 region has the DNA TGTGCCAGTAGTACCCAACCGGACAGGAACACTGAAGCTTTCTTT.

The chain is built from TRBV5-1 and TRBJ2-3; D perhaps matches TRBD2 (6 bases). Between the trimmed V and J ends, which lost 3 bases and 0 bases, there was a span of 17 bases. This CDR3 contains 17 residues. CDR1 is SGHRS, CDR2 YFSETQ, per germline. This CDR3 reads CASSSQSGVPSTDTQYF. Here the CDR3 DNA reads TGCGCCAGCAGCTCCCAGTCGGGAGTGCCAAGCACAGATACGCAGTATTTT. Combining the CDR3 with reference TRBV5-1 and TRBJ2-3 gives the whole variable domain KAGVTQTPRYLIKTRGQQVTLSCSPISGHRSVSWYQQTPGQGLQFLFEYFSETQRNKGNFPGRFSGRQFSNSRSEMNVSTLELGDSALYLCASSSQSGVPSTDTQYFGPGTRLTVL.

J is TRBJ2-5 and V is TRBV27; 14 bases fit TRBD2. Germline lookup yields CDR1 MNHEY and CDR2 SMNVEV (reference sequence). V lost 7 bases to trimming and J lost 3 bases; unmatched junction nucleotides: 10. This CDR3 region has 17 residues. CDR3 amino acids: CASNSQGLAGGKETQYF. CDR3 nucleotides: TGTGCCAGCAACTCCCAAGGACTAGCGGGAGGCAAAGAGACCCAGTACTTC.

This chain links TRBV5-4 with TRBJ2-5; D remains unclear. Trimming stripped 3 bases from V and 0 bases from J, with 12 bases between. The CDR3 has 15 amino acids. Germline V lookup: CDR1 SGHNT, CDR2 YYREEE (reference sequence). The CDR3 sequence is CASSSRPGNQETQYF. For the CDR3, the DNA is TGTGCCAGCAGCTCACGCCCAGGAAACCAAGAGACCCAGTACTTC.

This clone was recorded once. This chain uses TRBV7-2 with TRBJ2-5, with a tentative D call TRBD2 (5 bases). The length of the CDR3 is 14 residues. From germline, CDR1 is SGHTA and CDR2 FQGNSA. With 5 bases removed from V and 1 base from J, the gap between germline ends came to 11 bases. CDR3 DNA: TGTGCCAGCAGCCCCGTTAGCGTCCAAGAGACCCAGTACTTC. Translating it yields CASSPVSVQETQYF.